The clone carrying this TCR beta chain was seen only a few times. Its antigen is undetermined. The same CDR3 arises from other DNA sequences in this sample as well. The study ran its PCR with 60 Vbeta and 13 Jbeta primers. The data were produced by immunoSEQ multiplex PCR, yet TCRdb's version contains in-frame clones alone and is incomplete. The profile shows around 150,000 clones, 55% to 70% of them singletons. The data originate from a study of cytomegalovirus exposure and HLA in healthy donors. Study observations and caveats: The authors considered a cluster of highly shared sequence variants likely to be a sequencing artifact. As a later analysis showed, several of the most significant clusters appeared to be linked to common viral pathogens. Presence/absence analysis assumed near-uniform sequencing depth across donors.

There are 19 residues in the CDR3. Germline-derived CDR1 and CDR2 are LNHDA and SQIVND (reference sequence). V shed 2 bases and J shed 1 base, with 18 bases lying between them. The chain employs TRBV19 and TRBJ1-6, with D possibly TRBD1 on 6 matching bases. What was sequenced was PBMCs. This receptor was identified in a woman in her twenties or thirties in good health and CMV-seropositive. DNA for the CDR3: TGTGCCAGTAGTATAAGAGTTGCGGGGGCGGATTCCTATAATTCACCCCTCCACTTT. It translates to CASSIRVAGADSYNSPLHF.